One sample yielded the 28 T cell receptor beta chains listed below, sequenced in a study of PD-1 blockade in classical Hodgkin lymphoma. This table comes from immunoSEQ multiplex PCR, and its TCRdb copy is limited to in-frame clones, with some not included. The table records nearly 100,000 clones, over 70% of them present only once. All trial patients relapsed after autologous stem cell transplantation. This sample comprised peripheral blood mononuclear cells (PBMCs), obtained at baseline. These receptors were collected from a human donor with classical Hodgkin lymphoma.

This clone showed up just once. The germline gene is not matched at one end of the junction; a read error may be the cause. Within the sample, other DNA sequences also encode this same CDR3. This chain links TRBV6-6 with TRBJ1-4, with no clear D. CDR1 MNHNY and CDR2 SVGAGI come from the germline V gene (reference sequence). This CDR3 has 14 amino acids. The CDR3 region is CASSYPQRNEKLFF. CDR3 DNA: TGTGCCAGCAGTTATCCACAGAGAAATGAAAAACTATTTTTT.

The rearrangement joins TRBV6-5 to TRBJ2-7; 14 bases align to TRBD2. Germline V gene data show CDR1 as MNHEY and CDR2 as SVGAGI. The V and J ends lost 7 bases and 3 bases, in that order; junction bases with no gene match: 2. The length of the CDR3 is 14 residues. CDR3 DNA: TGTGCCAGCAAAGGGACTAGCGGGAGCTACGAGCAGTACTTC. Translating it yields CASKGTSGSYEQYF.

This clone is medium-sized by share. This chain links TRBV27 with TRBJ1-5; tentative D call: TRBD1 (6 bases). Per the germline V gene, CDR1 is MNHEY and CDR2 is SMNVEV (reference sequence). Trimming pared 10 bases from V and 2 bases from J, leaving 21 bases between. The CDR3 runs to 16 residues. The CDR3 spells CATKTLQGQGNQPQHF. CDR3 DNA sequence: TGTGCCACTAAAACATTACAGGGCCAGGGCAATCAGCCCCAGCATTTT.

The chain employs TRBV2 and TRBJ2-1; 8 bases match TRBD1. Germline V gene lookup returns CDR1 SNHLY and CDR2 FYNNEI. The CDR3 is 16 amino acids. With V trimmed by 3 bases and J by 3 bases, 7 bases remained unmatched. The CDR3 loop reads CASSEAGGLNYNEQFF. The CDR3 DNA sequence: TGTGCCAGCAGTGAGGCAGGGGGCTTGAACTACAATGAGCAGTTCTTC.

CDR3 amino acids: CASSVLSRGNYGYTF. Here the CDR3 DNA reads TGTGCCAGCAGCGTCTTGTCCAGGGGCAACTATGGCTACACCTTC. This chain uses TRBV9 with TRBJ1-2; weak D call: TRBD1 (6 bases). V was trimmed by 2 bases and J by 2 bases, leaving 13 bases between them. Germline V gives CDR1 SGDLS, CDR2 YYNGEE. The CDR3 loop spans 15 amino acids.

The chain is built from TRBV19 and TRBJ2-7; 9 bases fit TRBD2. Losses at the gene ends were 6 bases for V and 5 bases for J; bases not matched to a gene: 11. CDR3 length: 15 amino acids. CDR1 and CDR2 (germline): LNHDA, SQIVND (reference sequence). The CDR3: CASRYEAGGRDEQYF. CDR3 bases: TGTGCCAGTAGATATGAGGCGGGGGGGCGAGACGAGCAGTACTTC.

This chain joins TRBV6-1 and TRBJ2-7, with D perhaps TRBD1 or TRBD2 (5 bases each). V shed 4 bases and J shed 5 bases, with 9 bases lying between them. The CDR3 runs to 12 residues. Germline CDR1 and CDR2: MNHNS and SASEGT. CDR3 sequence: CASSVGTDEQYF. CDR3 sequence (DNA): TGTGCCAGCAGTGTAGGGACGGACGAGCAGTACTTC.

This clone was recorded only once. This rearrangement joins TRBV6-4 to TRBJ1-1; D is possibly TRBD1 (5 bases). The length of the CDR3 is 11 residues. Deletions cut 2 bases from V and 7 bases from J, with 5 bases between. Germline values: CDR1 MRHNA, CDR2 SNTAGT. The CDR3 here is CASSDRGEAFF. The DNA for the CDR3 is TGTGCCAGCAGTGACAGGGGTGAAGCTTTCTTT.

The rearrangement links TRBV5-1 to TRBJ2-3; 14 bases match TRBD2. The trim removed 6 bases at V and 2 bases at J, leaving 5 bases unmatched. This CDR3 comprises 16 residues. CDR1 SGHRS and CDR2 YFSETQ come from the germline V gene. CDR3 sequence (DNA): TGCGCCAGCAACTCGGGACTAGCGGGAGCCACAGATACGCAGTATTTT. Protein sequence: CASNSGLAGATDTQYF.

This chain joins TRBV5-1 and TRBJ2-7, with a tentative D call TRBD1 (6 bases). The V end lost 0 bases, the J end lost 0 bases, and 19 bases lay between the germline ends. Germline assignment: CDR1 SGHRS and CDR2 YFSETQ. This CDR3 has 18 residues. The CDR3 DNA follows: TGCGCCAGCAGCTTGGGATTGTATTGGACAGACCCCTCCTACGAGCAGTACTTC. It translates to CASSLGLYWTDPSYEQYF.

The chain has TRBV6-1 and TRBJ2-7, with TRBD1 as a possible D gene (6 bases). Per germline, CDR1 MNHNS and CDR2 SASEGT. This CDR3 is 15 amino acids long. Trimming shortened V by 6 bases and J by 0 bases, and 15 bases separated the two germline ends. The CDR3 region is CASRGDRTLSYEQYF. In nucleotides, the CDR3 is TGTGCCAGCAGGGGTGACAGGACCCTCTCCTACGAGCAGTACTTC.

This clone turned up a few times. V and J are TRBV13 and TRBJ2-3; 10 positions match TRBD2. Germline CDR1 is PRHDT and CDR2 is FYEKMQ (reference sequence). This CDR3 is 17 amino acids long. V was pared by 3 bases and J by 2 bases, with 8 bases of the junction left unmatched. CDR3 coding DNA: TGTGCCAGCAGCTTTGGGGCAGCGGGAGGGCCCACAGATACGCAGTATTTT. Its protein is CASSFGAAGGPTDTQYF.

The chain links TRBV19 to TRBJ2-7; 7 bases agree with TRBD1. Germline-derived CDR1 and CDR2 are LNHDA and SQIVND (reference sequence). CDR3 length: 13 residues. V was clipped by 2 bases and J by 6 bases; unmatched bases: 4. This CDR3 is CASSIPAGGEQYF. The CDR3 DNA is TGTGCCAGTAGTATACCCGCAGGGGGCGAGCAGTACTTC.

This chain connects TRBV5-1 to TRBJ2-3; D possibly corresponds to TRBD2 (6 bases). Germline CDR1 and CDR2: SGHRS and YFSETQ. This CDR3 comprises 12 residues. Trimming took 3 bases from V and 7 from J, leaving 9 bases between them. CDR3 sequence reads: CASSSGGYTQYF. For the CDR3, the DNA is TGCGCCAGCAGCTCCGGAGGGTATACGCAGTATTTT.

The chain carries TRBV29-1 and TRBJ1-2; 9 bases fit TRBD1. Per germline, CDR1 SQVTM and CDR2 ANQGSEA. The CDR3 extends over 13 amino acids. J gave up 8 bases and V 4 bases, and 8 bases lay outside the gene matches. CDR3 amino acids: CSVGPGQGQGYTF. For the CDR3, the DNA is TGCAGCGTTGGCCCGGGACAGGGCCAAGGCTACACCTTC.

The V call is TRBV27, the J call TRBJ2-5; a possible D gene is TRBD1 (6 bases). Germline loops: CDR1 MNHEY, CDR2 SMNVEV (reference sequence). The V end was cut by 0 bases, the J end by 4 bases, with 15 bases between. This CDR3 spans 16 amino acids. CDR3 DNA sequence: TGTGCCAGCAGTTTATCAGGGATAAGGGGGAGAGAGACCCAGTACTTC. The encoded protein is CASSLSGIRGRETQYF.

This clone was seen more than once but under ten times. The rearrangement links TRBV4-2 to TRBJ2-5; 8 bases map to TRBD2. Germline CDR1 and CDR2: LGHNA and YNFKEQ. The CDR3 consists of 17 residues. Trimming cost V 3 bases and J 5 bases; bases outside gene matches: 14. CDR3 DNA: TGTGCCAGCAGCCAGACTTGGCGGGCGCGGGAGGCGGAGACCCAGTACTTC. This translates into CASSQTWRAREAETQYF.

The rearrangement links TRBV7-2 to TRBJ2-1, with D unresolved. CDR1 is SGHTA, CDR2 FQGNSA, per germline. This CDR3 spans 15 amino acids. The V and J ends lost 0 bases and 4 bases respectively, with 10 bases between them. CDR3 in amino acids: CASSLAVSPYNEQFF. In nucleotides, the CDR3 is TGTGCCAGCAGCTTAGCGGTAAGCCCTTACAATGAGCAGTTCTTC.

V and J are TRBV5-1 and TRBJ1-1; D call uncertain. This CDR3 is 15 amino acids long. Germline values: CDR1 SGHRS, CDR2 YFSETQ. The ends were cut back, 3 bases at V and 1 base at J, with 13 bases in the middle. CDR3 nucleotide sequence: TGCGCCAGCAGCTCAGGTGGGAGCGGGAACACTGAAGCTTTCTTT. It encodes CASSSGGSGNTEAFF.

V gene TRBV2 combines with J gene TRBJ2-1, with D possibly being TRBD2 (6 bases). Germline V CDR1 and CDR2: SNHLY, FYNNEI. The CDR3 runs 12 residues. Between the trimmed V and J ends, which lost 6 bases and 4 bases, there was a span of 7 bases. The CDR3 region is CASREGYNEQFF. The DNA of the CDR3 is TGTGCCAGCAGGGAGGGGTACAATGAGCAGTTCTTC.

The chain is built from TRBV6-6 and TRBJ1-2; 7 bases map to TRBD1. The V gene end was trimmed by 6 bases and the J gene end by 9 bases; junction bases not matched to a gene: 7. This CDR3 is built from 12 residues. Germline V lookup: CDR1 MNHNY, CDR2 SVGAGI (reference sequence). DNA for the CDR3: TGTGCCAGCAGGGGGACAGTGCAGCGCTACACCTTC. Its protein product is CASRGTVQRYTF.

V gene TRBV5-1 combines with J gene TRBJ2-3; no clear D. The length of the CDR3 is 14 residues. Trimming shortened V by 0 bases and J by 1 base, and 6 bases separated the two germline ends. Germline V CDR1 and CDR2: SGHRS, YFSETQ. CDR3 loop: CASSLDDRTDTQYF. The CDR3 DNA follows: TGCGCCAGCAGCTTGGACGATCGCACAGATACGCAGTATTTT.

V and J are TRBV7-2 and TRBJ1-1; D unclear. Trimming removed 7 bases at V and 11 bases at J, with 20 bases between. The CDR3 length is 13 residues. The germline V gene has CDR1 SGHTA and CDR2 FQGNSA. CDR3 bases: TGTGCCAGCACGTACGATCCGGGGTCCTCGGCTTTCTTT. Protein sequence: CASTYDPGSSAFF.

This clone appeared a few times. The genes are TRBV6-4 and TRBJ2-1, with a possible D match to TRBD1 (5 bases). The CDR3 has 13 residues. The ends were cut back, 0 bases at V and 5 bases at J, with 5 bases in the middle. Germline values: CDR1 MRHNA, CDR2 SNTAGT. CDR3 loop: CASSDSDNNEQFF. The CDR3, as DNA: TGTGCCAGCAGTGACTCGGACAACAATGAGCAGTTCTTC.

In DNA, the CDR3 is TGTGCCAGTAGTATTAGCGGGAACTACGAGCAGTACTTC. Translated, it gives CASSISGNYEQYF. The chain couples TRBV19 to TRBJ2-7; TRBD2 matches at 8 bases. The CDR3 length is 13 residues. Germline V gene lookup returns CDR1 LNHDA and CDR2 SQIVND (reference sequence). V lost 3 bases to trimming and J lost 3 bases; unmatched junction nucleotides: 1.

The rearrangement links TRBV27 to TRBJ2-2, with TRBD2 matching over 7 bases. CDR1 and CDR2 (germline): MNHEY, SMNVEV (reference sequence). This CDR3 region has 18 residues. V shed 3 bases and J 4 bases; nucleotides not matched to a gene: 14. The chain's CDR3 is CASSFSGLGKFGTGELFF. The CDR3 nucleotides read TGTGCCAGCAGTTTCTCCGGACTAGGAAAATTTGGCACCGGGGAGCTGTTTTTT.

This chain's CDR3 is CASSSGRELFF. Here the CDR3 DNA reads TGTGCCAGCAGCTCGGGTAGAGAGCTGTTTTTT. The rearrangement joins TRBV11-3 to TRBJ2-2; D call uncertain. V was trimmed by 4 bases and J by 11 bases, leaving 8 bases between them. The V gene's germline CDR1 is SGHNT and CDR2 YENEEA. There are 11 residues in the CDR3. Together with reference TRBV11-3 and TRBJ2-2, the CDR3 gives the full variable domain: EAGVVQSPRYKIIEKKQPVAFWCNPISGHNTLYWYLQNLGQGPELLIRYENEEAVDDSQLPKDRFSAERLKGVDSTLKIQPAELGDSAVYLCASSSGRELFFGEGSRLTVL.

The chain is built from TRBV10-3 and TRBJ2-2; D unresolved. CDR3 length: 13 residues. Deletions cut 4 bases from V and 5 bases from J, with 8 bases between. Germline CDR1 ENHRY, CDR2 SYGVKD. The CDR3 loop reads CAISVGETGELFF. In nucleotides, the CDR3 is TGTGCCATCAGTGTTGGAGAGACCGGGGAGCTGTTTTTT.